One sample yielded the 30 T cell receptor beta chains listed below, sequenced in a study of lymphopenia after photon versus proton radiotherapy. Produced via immunoSEQ multiplex PCR; TCRdb's table is partial and in-frame only. The table lists about 7,300 clones, approximately 93% of them singletons. This specimen was peripheral blood, taken from a patient treated with photon-based radiotherapy. The receptor source for this set is a woman in her 50s with cholangiocarcinoma.

The chain's CDR3 is CASSLSTGQGVTYNSPLHF. The CDR3 bases are TGTGCCAGCAGTTTATCGACAGGACAGGGGGTCACCTATAATTCACCCCTCCACTTT. V gene TRBV27 combines with J gene TRBJ1-6, with 10 nucleotides matching TRBD1. The CDR3 has 19 amino acids. The V and J ends lost 0 bases and 2 bases, in that order; junction bases with no gene match: 7. CDR1 is MNHEY, CDR2 SMNVEV, per germline (reference sequence).

This chain uses TRBV28 with TRBJ1-5; no firm D call. V lost 3 bases and J 4 bases, leaving 7 bases between the germline ends. This CDR3 has 13 residues. CDR1 and CDR2 from the germline V gene are MDHEN and SYDVKM. The CDR3 sequence is CASSFGINQPQHF. In DNA form, the CDR3 reads TGTGCCAGCAGTTTCGGGATAAATCAGCCCCAGCATTTT. Full variable domain (missing parts from reference TRBV28 and TRBJ1-5): DVKVTQSSRYLVKRTGEKVFLECVQDMDHENMFWYRQDPGLGLRLIYFSYDVKMKEKGDIPEGYSVSREKKERFSLILESASTNQTSMYLCASSFGINQPQHFGDGTRLSIL.

This chain links TRBV20-1 with TRBJ2-7; no reliable D call. The CDR3 totals 10 residues. The ends were cut back, 6 bases at V and 5 bases at J, with 8 bases in the middle. From germline, CDR1 is DFQATT and CDR2 SNEGSKA (reference sequence). CDR3 DNA: TGCAGTGCCCGAAGGGACGAGCAGTACTTC. Translating gives CSARRDEQYF.

V and J are TRBV2 and TRBJ1-4, with 9 bases lining up with TRBD1. Looked up from germline, CDR1 is SNHLY and CDR2 is FYNNEI. Losses at the gene ends were 4 bases for V and 14 bases for J; bases not matched to a gene: 8. The CDR3 has 13 residues. The chain's CDR3 is CASSGGQGTHLFF. CDR3 nucleotide sequence: TGTGCCAGCAGTGGGGGACAGGGTACTCATCTGTTTTTT.

V usage is TRBV6-1 and J usage is TRBJ1-1; 9 nucleotides agree with TRBD1. After removal of 2 bases from V and 7 bases from J, the junction contained 5 bases not matched to a gene. Germline assignment: CDR1 MNHNS and CDR2 SASEGT. The CDR3 consists of 14 residues. This chain's CDR3 is CASSETPTGGEAFF. The DNA for the CDR3 is TGTGCCAGCAGTGAAACCCCGACAGGGGGTGAAGCTTTCTTT.

This clone was counted between two and nine times. V is TRBV28 and J is TRBJ1-5, with 8 bases that match TRBD1. This CDR3 has 15 amino acids. From germline, CDR1 is MDHEN and CDR2 SYDVKM. V gave up 4 bases and J gave up 6 bases; unmatched junction bases: 8. The CDR3 protein is CASSSTDRVGQPQHF. In nucleotides, the CDR3 is TGTGCCAGCAGTTCTACGGACAGGGTAGGTCAGCCCCAGCATTTT.

The CDR3 here is CASSLVVGWRYGYTF. The CDR3 DNA sequence: TGTGCCAGCAGCTTAGTAGTAGGGTGGCGCTATGGCTACACCTTC. V gene TRBV11-2 combines with J gene TRBJ1-2; D is uncertain. Per germline, CDR1 SGHAT and CDR2 FQNNGV. The CDR3 totals 15 residues. V shed 1 base and J shed 4 bases, with 13 bases lying between them.

V gene TRBV7-2 combines with J gene TRBJ1-5; D unresolved. Germline V gives CDR1 SGHTA, CDR2 FQGNSA. The CDR3 is 12 residues long. With 3 bases removed from V and 6 bases from J, the gap between germline ends came to 6 bases. CDR3 sequence: CASSFPGQPQHF. Written as DNA, the CDR3 is TGTGCCAGCAGCTTTCCTGGTCAGCCCCAGCATTTT.

The J gene is TRBJ1-3, the V gene TRBV7-2; D not certain. The CDR3 loop spans 15 amino acids. Germline CDR1 and CDR2: SGHTA and FQGNSA. The ends were cut back, 1 base at V and 0 bases at J, with 7 bases in the middle. In DNA form, the CDR3 reads TGTGCCAGCAGCTTAGGCGGCTACTCTGGAAACACCATATATTTT. This translates into CASSLGGYSGNTIYF.

The V call is TRBV27, the J call TRBJ1-2; a possible D gene is TRBD1 (6 bases). Germline V gene lookup returns CDR1 MNHEY and CDR2 SMNVEV (reference sequence). The CDR3 loop spans 13 amino acids. Deletions cut 0 bases from V and 8 bases from J, with 10 bases between. CDR3 bases: TGTGCCAGCAGTTTATCGGGGGCGGGCGGCTACACCTTC. As protein: CASSLSGAGGYTF.

CDR3 protein: CASGGKRARVTEAFF. For the CDR3, the DNA is TGTGCTAGTGGTGGTAAGAGGGCGCGTGTCACTGAAGCTTTCTTT. The chain is built from TRBV12-5 and TRBJ1-1; D not certain. CDR1 is LGHNT, CDR2 FRNRAP, per germline. This CDR3 has 15 residues. Trimming took 5 bases from V and 4 from J, leaving 17 bases between them.

The chain has TRBV6-5 and TRBJ1-1; D unclear. This CDR3 comprises 13 residues. Per germline, CDR1 MNHEY and CDR2 SVGAGI. V lost 5 bases to trimming and J lost 1 base, with 8 bases between them. DNA of the CDR3: TGTGCCAGCAGTGCAAACAGGAACACTGAAGCTTTCTTT. Translating it yields CASSANRNTEAFF.

V is TRBV30 and J is TRBJ2-3, with no clear D. V was pared by 2 bases and J by 4 bases, with 4 bases between. Looked up from germline, CDR1 is GTSNPN and CDR2 is SVGIG (reference sequence). This CDR3 has 11 residues. The CDR3 reads CAWSRSDTQYF. The CDR3 DNA reads TGTGCCTGGAGTAGATCAGATACGCAGTATTTT.

V usage is TRBV29-1 and J usage is TRBJ1-2; 9 nucleotides line up with TRBD1. The CDR3 has 13 amino acids. The V gene's germline CDR1 is SQVTM and CDR2 ANQGSEA. Unmatched junction bases numbered 7, after V lost 5 bases and J lost 6 bases. The CDR3 nucleotides read TGCAGCGTTCCTGGACAGGGGAGAGATGGCTACACCTTC. This gives the protein CSVPGQGRDGYTF.

This chain joins TRBV4-1 and TRBJ1-2, with a tentative D call TRBD1 (5 bases). This CDR3 is built from 15 residues. V was clipped by 2 bases and J by 8 bases, with 18 bases between them. Germline lookup yields CDR1 MGHRA and CDR2 YSYEKL. In DNA form, the CDR3 reads TGCGCCAGCAGCCAACCCCTGCGTGCAAGGGGAGGCTACACCTTC. It specifies CASSQPLRARGGYTF.

The genes are TRBV7-8 and TRBJ2-7; D possibly corresponds to TRBD1 (5 bases). The CDR3 consists of 14 residues. Trimming cost V 0 bases and J 2 bases, with 8 bases left between them. Germline V lookup: CDR1 SGHVS, CDR2 FQNEAQ. The chain's CDR3 is CASSLAQGTYEQYF. The CDR3 region has the DNA TGTGCCAGCAGCTTAGCGCAGGGCACCTACGAGCAGTACTTC.

The chain combines TRBV2 with TRBJ1-2; no clear D. This CDR3 spans 12 amino acids. The germline CDR1 and CDR2 sequences are SNHLY and FYNNEI. Deletions cut 6 bases from V and 4 bases from J, with 9 bases between. CDR3 protein: CASSPSTYGYTF. CDR3 nucleotide sequence: TGTGCCAGCAGCCCCAGCACCTATGGCTACACCTTC.

The chain couples TRBV14 to TRBJ2-5; D is unresolved. Germline lookup yields CDR1 SGHDN and CDR2 FVKESK. V was shortened by 1 base and J by 5 bases, with 20 bases between the two germline ends. There are 17 residues in the CDR3. CDR3 in DNA: TGTGCCAGCAGCCAAGCGACCAGACTCCAAAAGACGGAGACCCAGTACTTC. This gives the protein CASSQATRLQKTETQYF.

V is TRBV19 and J is TRBJ1-1, with unresolved D. V lost 4 bases and J 6 bases, leaving 12 bases between the germline ends. The CDR3 is 13 amino acids. The germline gives CDR1 LNHDA, CDR2 SQIVND (reference sequence). This CDR3 reads CASSRGKEPEAFF. The DNA for the CDR3 is TGTGCCAGTAGTAGAGGGAAGGAGCCTGAAGCTTTCTTT. The whole variable domain, filled in from reference TRBV19 and TRBJ1-1, reads DGGITQSPKYLFRKEGQNVTLSCEQNLNHDAMYWYRQDPGQGLRLIYYSQIVNDFQKGDIAEGYSVSREKKESFPLTVTSAQKNPTAFYLCASSRGKEPEAFFGQGTRLTVV.

The CDR3 loop reads CARSSIVGGPYNEQFF. DNA for the CDR3: TGTGCCAGAAGCTCTATTGTGGGGGGGCCGTACAATGAGCAGTTCTTC. The chain is built from TRBV5-3 and TRBJ2-1, with D possibly being TRBD2 (7 bases). TRBV5-3 is recorded as an ORF, its role being uncertain. The CDR3 is made up of 16 amino acids. Between the trimmed V and J ends, which lost 3 bases and 4 bases, there was a span of 17 bases.

The J gene is TRBJ1-1, the V gene TRBV6-6; weak D call: TRBD1 (5 bases). Trimming cost V 2 bases and J 3 bases, with 16 bases left between them. CDR3 length: 16 residues. The germline V gene encodes CDR1 MNHNY and CDR2 SVGAGI (reference sequence). The CDR3 nucleotides read TGTGCCAGCAGTTACAGAGGATCCCAAGGGGACACTGAAGCTTTCTTT. Its translation: CASSYRGSQGDTEAFF.

J is TRBJ2-5 and V is TRBV7-9, with 12 bases lining up with TRBD2. V shed 5 bases, J shed 9 bases, and the junction held 10 bases outside the gene matches. Germline lookup yields CDR1 SEHNR and CDR2 FQNEAQ (reference sequence). The CDR3 contains 15 residues. CDR3 sequence reads: CASSPGLAGRGAQYF. The CDR3 nucleotides read TGTGCCAGCAGCCCGGGACTAGCGGGCCGGGGGGCCCAGTACTTC.

CDR3 protein: CASSLVAGAGETQYF. CDR3 DNA sequence: TGTGCCAGCAGCTTAGTAGCAGGGGCGGGCGAGACCCAGTACTTC. The chain links TRBV7-8 to TRBJ2-5; TRBD1 might be the D (6 bases). Germline loops: CDR1 SGHVS, CDR2 FQNEAQ. This CDR3 contains 15 residues. Trimming took off 1 base at V and 5 bases at J, with 14 bases between the two ends.

The chain uses TRBV5-4 and TRBJ1-1, with D possibly being TRBD1 (5 bases). CDR1 is SGHNT, CDR2 YYREEE, per germline (reference sequence). Trimming pared 2 bases from V and 7 bases from J, leaving 12 bases between. The CDR3 totals 13 residues. The CDR3 loop reads CASSFHDRFEAFF. The CDR3 DNA reads TGTGCCAGCAGCTTTCATGACAGATTTGAAGCTTTCTTT.

The V call is TRBV7-9, the J call TRBJ2-7; D unclear. The germline gives CDR1 SEHNR, CDR2 FQNEAQ (reference sequence). This CDR3 region has 12 residues. V lost 6 bases, J lost 1 base, and 7 bases lay in between. The chain's CDR3 is CASSLVSYEQYF. In nucleotides, the CDR3 is TGTGCCAGCAGTCTGGTATCCTACGAGCAGTACTTC. Variable domain in full (rest from reference TRBV7-9 and TRBJ2-7): DTGVSQNPRHKITKRGQNVTFRCDPISEHNRLYWYRQTLGQGPEFLTYFQNEAQLEKSRLLSDRFSAERPKGSFSTLEIQRTEQGDSAMYLCASSLVSYEQYFGPGTRLTVT.

The chain joins TRBV4-3 to TRBJ1-2; no clear D. Germline V lookup: CDR1 LGHNA, CDR2 YSLEER. CDR3 length equals 16 residues. V was clipped by 5 bases and J by 1 base, with 17 bases between them. CDR3 nucleotide sequence: TGCGCCAGCAGCGAGGGCCCACACCTGAATAACTATGGCTACACCTTC. It encodes CASSEGPHLNNYGYTF.

The V and J genes are TRBV6-4 and TRBJ2-2, with 7 bases that match TRBD2. This CDR3 region has 15 residues. Per the germline V gene, CDR1 is MRHNA and CDR2 is SNTAGT. Losses at the gene ends were 4 bases for V and 0 bases for J; bases not matched to a gene: 2. This CDR3 is CASSARGANTGELFF. In DNA form, the CDR3 reads TGTGCCAGCAGTGCCCGGGGGGCGAACACCGGGGAGCTGTTTTTT.

The chain employs TRBV21-1 and TRBJ1-2. TRBV21-1 is tagged as a pseudogene. There are 16 residues in the CDR3. The CDR3 DNA is TGTGCCAGCAGCTCCACAAAGGTTGCAGGGAGGGATGGCTACACCTTC. Translated, it gives CASSSTKVAGRDGYTF.

The chain couples TRBV27 to TRBJ2-3, with D uncertain. V lost 2 bases and J 4 bases, leaving 13 bases between the germline ends. The germline CDR1 and CDR2 sequences are MNHEY and SMNVEV (reference sequence). The CDR3 runs 15 residues. CDR3 DNA sequence: TGTGCCAGCAGTTTAGGTGGCTCCCCGGCAGATACGCAGTATTTT. Its protein is CASSLGGSPADTQYF.

The rearrangement links TRBV5-4 to TRBJ2-7; maybe TRBD2 (6 bases). Trimming took 4 bases from V and 5 from J, leaving 16 bases between them. Germline values: CDR1 SGHNT, CDR2 YYREEE (reference sequence). The CDR3 is 14 amino acids. DNA for the CDR3: TGTGCCAGCAGCGGACTCGGGACTTCCAACGAGCAGTACTTC. It translates to CASSGLGTSNEQYF.